The rows below give T cell receptor beta chains drawn from one sample of a study of regulatory T cells in long-lasting Graves disease. MiXCR, run by TCRdb on the multiplex PCR reads, gives a single entry per CDR3 protein. The sample lists more than 300,000 distinct CDR3 sequences, roughly 25% occurring once. Here the sequenced sample was peripheral blood mononuclear cells (PBMCs), taken when the disease was refractory, from a patient treated with antithyroid drugs. The origin of the receptors is a woman aged 40 to 50 with Graves disease. Each CDR3 is given with its conserved first and last residue. The D gene is left open where the match is weak. Clone size is shown for a subset of rows, as once, few, many or a class of expanded clone.

>TRBV20-1|NA|13|many|TRBJ1-1
TGCAGTGCTAAGAGGGGGGAGAACACTGAAGCTTTCTTT
CSAKRGENTEAFF
>TRBV7-2|NA|14|NA|TRBJ1-6
TGTGCCAGCAGCCCTCCTGCCCGGCCGTCACCCCTCCACTTT
CASSPPARPSPLHF
>TRBV19|TRBD1|15|NA|TRBJ1-5
TGTGCCAGTAGTATAGCGGGACAGGGGGTCACGCCCCAGCATTTT
CASSIAGQGVTPQHF
>TRBV6-5|NA|16|many|TRBJ1-1
TGTGCCAGCAGTTACTCGAGAGGGGCTATGAACACTGAAGCTTTCTTT
CASSYSRGAMNTEAFF
>TRBV15|NA|16|NA|TRBJ2-1
TGTGCCACCAGCAGAGGACCACCGAGCTCCTACAATGAGCAGTTCTTC
CATSRGPPSSYNEQFF
>TRBV28|TRBD2|14|many|TRBJ2-7
TGTGCCAGCAGTTCCGGGACTATCTTGAGCGAGCAGTACTTC
CASSSGTILSEQYF
>TRBV24-1|NA|14|few|TRBJ1-5
TGTGCCACCAGTGATTATGAGAGCAATCAGCCCCAGCATTTT
CATSDYESNQPQHF
>TRBV19|NA|15|NA|TRBJ1-6
TGTGCCAGTAGTATAGATGGACGTTTTAATTCACCCCTCCACTTT
CASSIDGRFNSPLHF
>TRBV7-9|NA|18|few|TRBJ1-1
TGTGCCAGCAGCTTAGCGCATATAAGTAGGGCCCTGAACACTGAAGCTTTCTTT
CASSLAHISRALNTEAFF
>TRBV4-1|TRBD2|16|once|TRBJ2-1
TGCGCCAGCAGCCACCTCATAGCGGGAGGGCCTTATGAGCAGTTCTTC
CASSHLIAGGPYEQFF
>TRBV20-1|NA|13|NA|TRBJ2-7
TGCAGTGCTCCTATCCGTAGAGGCTACGAGCAGTACTTC
CSAPIRRGYEQYF
>TRBV12-3/TRBV12-4|TRBD1|13|many|TRBJ1-1
TGTGCCGCCCGACAGGGATGGGCCACTGAAGCTTTCTTT
CAARQGWATEAFF
>TRBV12-3/TRBV12-4|TRBD1|15|many|TRBJ2-7
TGTGCCAGCAGCAAGATCCGGGACAGGGCCCACGAGCAGTACTTC
CASSKIRDRAHEQYF
>TRBV10-3|TRBD2|16|NA|TRBJ2-2
TGTGCCATCGGTGAGATGCGGGAGGTCCCCCCCGGGGAGCTGTTTTTT
CAIGEMREVPPGELFF
>TRBV28|NA|14|many|TRBJ2-5
TGTGCCAGCAGTTTGAATCTTCCGGGAGAGACCCAGTACTTC
CASSLNLPGETQYF
>TRBV2|NA|12|NA|TRBJ2-3
TGTGCCAGCAGTGAGGAGGCGGATACGCAGTATTTT
CASSEEADTQYF
>TRBV15|TRBD1|16|many|TRBJ2-4
TGTGCCACCAGCAGACCAACAGGGGGGACCAAAAACATTCAGTACTTC
CATSRPTGGTKNIQYF
>TRBV6-1|NA|13|many|TRBJ1-1
TGTGCCAGCTATCGGGTTCAGAACACTGAAGCTTTCTTT
CASYRVQNTEAFF
>TRBV5-1|NA|15|many|TRBJ2-5
TGCGCCAGCAGCCCTGAGACGGCGAACCTGGCGACCCAGTACTTC
CASSPETANLATQYF
>TRBV28|TRBD1|16|many|TRBJ2-2
TGTGCCAGCAGTTTACGGCAGGGGGCGTACACCGGGGAGCTGTTTTTT
CASSLRQGAYTGELFF
>TRBV12-3/TRBV12-4|TRBD1|15|many|TRBJ1-6
TGTGCCAGCAGTAGGGGACAGCCCCGAAATGGAACCCTCCACTTT
CASSRGQPRNGTLHF
>TRBV6-1|NA|15|NA|TRBJ2-2
TGTGCCAGCAGCCGTAGTGCGGGTAACACCGGGGAGCTGTTTTTT
CASSRSAGNTGELFF
>TRBV3-1|TRBD2|13|many|TRBJ2-5
TGTGCCAGCGGACTAGCGTTTCAAGAGACCCAGTACTTC
CASGLAFQETQYF
>TRBV29-1|NA|11|NA|TRBJ1-1
TGCAGCGCCCTCAGGGACACTGAAGCTTTCTTT
CSALRDTEAFF
>TRBV18|TRBD2|14|few|TRBJ2-7
TGTGCCAGCTCACCACCGGGACTAGCTCCCGAGCAGTACTTC
CASSPPGLAPEQYF
>TRBV5-5|TRBD1|19|NA|TRBJ2-1
TGTGCCAGCAGCTCCGCAATTGGACAGGGAGGACTCTCCTACAATGAGCAGTTCTTC
CASSSAIGQGGLSYNEQFF
>TRBV2|NA|16|many|TRBJ2-7
TGTGCCAGCAGTGGTCATTCGCTTTCAGACTCCTACGAGCAGTACTTC
CASSGHSLSDSYEQYF
>TRBV5-1|NA|15|NA|TRBJ1-1
TGCGCCAGCAGGCGGACAGAAGATCTGAACACTGAAGCTTTCTTT
CASRRTEDLNTEAFF
>TRBV19|NA|12|many|TRBJ1-1
TGTGCCAGTAGTGTTCCGACAGGTGAAGCTTTCTTT
CASSVPTGEAFF
>TRBV20-1|TRBD1|12|many|TRBJ2-7
TGCAGTGCTAGGCAGGGGGCCTACGAGCAGTACTTC
CSARQGAYEQYF
>TRBV15|NA|16|NA|TRBJ2-1
TGTGCCACCAGCCTACTACCGGCGAGCTCCTACAATGAGCAGTTCTTC
CATSLLPASSYNEQFF
>TRBV2|NA|13|NA|TRBJ2-7
TGTGCCAGCGTCGGGGGCATGAGGTACGAGCAGTACTTC
CASVGGMRYEQYF
>TRBV11-2|NA|15|few|TRBJ2-2
TGTGCCAGCCGCAGTGTATGTGGAGGCACCGGGGAGCTGTTTTTT
CASRSVCGGTGELFF
>TRBV5-1|NA|16|NA|TRBJ1-2
TGCGCCAGCAGCTATCAAACTGGACAGTTTAGCTATGGCTACACCTTC
CASSYQTGQFSYGYTF
>TRBV10-1|TRBD2|16|many|TRBJ2-7
TGCGCCAGCAGTGAGTCCGGGACTAGCGGATCCTACGAGCAGTACTTC
CASSESGTSGSYEQYF
>TRBV20-1|NA|13|many|TRBJ2-5
TGCAGTGCTCGGACAGCAGAACAAGAGACCCAGTACTTC
CSARTAEQETQYF
>TRBV6-1|TRBD1|14|many|TRBJ1-5
TGTGCCAGCAGTGAGAGACAGGGCAGGCAGCCCCAGCATTTT
CASSERQGRQPQHF
>TRBV5-1|TRBD1|15|few|TRBJ1-1
TGCGCCAGCAGCCGAAGGGACAGAGTGAACACTGAAGCTTTCTTT
CASSRRDRVNTEAFF
>TRBV2|NA|13|many|TRBJ2-2
TGTGCCAGCAGTTCTGGGGCCACCGGGGAGCTGTTTTTT
CASSSGATGELFF
>TRBV4-1|NA|14|few|TRBJ1-2
TGCGCCAGCAGCCAGACTTGGGGGCCGGCGACTTCCACTTTC
CASSQTWGPATSTF
>TRBV6-1|NA|13|NA|TRBJ2-7
TGTGCCAGCTGGCGGCCACACTCCTACGAGCAGTACTTC
CASWRPHSYEQYF
>TRBV19|NA|14|many|TRBJ1-2
TGTGCCAGTACGAACAGCGCCTCGAGGAATGGCTACACCTTC
CASTNSASRNGYTF
>TRBV28|NA|13|few|TRBJ1-2
TGTGCCAGCAGCTCACCAACCCGTGGTGGCTACACCTTC
CASSSPTRGGYTF
>TRBV6-5|NA|14|many|TRBJ2-7
TGTGCCAGCAGTTACTCGAGAGTGGGCTACGAGCAGTACTTC
CASSYSRVGYEQYF
>TRBV2|NA|14|many|TRBJ2-7
TGTGCCAGCAGTGTCTTCCTCGGCTCCTACGAGCAGTACTTC
CASSVFLGSYEQYF
>TRBV28|TRBD1|13|many|TRBJ1-2
TGTGCCAGCAGTTTCGACAGGGTGGTTGGCTACACCTTC
CASSFDRVVGYTF
>TRBV5-4|NA|16|few|TRBJ2-2
TGTGCCAGCAGCCCGACCCAACCGCTGCCGTCCGGGGAGCTGTTTTTT
CASSPTQPLPSGELFF
>TRBV28|NA|13|NA|TRBJ2-2
TGTGCCAGCAGCTTGGTTGGGCCTGGGGAGCTGTTTTTT
CASSLVGPGELFF
>TRBV5-1|TRBD2|15|many|TRBJ2-4
TGCGCCAGCAGCTCGACTAGCGGGATGGTAAACATTCAGTACTTC
CASSSTSGMVNIQYF
>TRBV30|NA|14|NA|TRBJ2-7
TGTGCCTGGAGTTGGGGCACAGGGTCCTACGAGCAGTACTTC
CAWSWGTGSYEQYF
>TRBV28|NA|15|many|TRBJ1-6
TGTGCCATCTCTCCGACGGGCTCCTATAATTCACCCCTCCACTTT
CAISPTGSYNSPLHF
>TRBV19|NA|16|NA|TRBJ1-1
TGTGCCAGTAGTATAGACCTACAGAGGATGAACACTGAAGCTTTCTTT
CASSIDLQRMNTEAFF
>TRBV6-1|TRBD2|16|few|TRBJ2-7
TGTGCCAGCAGTCCCGCTAGCGGGAGTCTCACCTACGAGCAGTACTTC
CASSPASGSLTYEQYF
>TRBV6-5|NA|15|NA|TRBJ2-2
TGTGCCAGCAGTTCTCTGGCGGCTAACACCGGGGAGCTGTTTTTT
CASSSLAANTGELFF
>TRBV6-5|NA|15|NA|TRBJ2-7
TGTGCCAGCAGTTATTTGTCGGCTAGCGAATACGAGCAGTACTTC
CASSYLSASEYEQYF
>TRBV15|NA|15|NA|TRBJ2-7
TGTGCCACCAGCAGAGATTTTCGGTGGGAGAGAGAGCAGTACTTC
CATSRDFRWEREQYF
>TRBV28|NA|16|many|TRBJ2-6
TGTGCCAGCAGTCCCTCCCAGCTCTCTGGGGCCAACGTCCTGACTTTC
CASSPSQLSGANVLTF
>TRBV2|NA|15|many|TRBJ2-2
TGTGCCAGCAGTAAAGGGGGACCCAACACCGGGGAGCTGTTTTTT
CASSKGGPNTGELFF
>TRBV7-2|TRBD2|19|NA|TRBJ2-1
TGTGCCAGCAGCTCAAACCGGACTAGCGGGTATATATCCTACAATGAGCAGTTCTTC
CASSSNRTSGYISYNEQFF
>TRBV20-1|TRBD2|13|many|TRBJ2-7
TGCAGTGCTACCGGGAGGAGCTCCTACGAGCAGTACTTC
CSATGRSSYEQYF